Each of the 18 T cell receptor beta chains below was sequenced from the same sample in a study of T cell responses to AZD1222 COVID-19 vaccine. Measured with immunoSEQ multiplex PCR; TCRdb has only the in-frame clones, and not every one. In the table there are about 120,000 clones, roughly nine tenths of which are singletons. The specimen comprised peripheral blood, sampled on day 0 of AZD1222 vaccination. These TCRs come from an adult in good health.

CDR3 in amino acids: CASSQDAPRGSTEAFF. The CDR3 DNA follows: TGCGCCAGCAGCCAAGACGCCCCGCGGGGGAGCACTGAAGCTTTCTTT. The genes are TRBV4-3 and TRBJ1-1, with a possible D match to TRBD1 (5 bases). Trimming shortened V by 0 bases and J by 4 bases, and 15 bases separated the two germline ends. Germline assignment: CDR1 LGHNA and CDR2 YSLEER. This CDR3 comprises 16 residues.

The DNA for the CDR3 is TGTGCCAGCAGTGAATACTTGGCGAGCCCCGGGAACGAGCAGTACTTC. This sequence encodes CASSEYLASPGNEQYF. The gene calls are TRBV2 and TRBJ2-7; tentative D call: TRBD2 (5 bases). Germline V CDR1 and CDR2: SNHLY, FYNNEI. The V end lost 2 bases, the J end lost 5 bases, and 19 bases lay between the germline ends. The CDR3 extends over 16 amino acids.

This sequence joins TRBV3-1 (or the pseudogene TRBV3-2) and TRBJ2-7, with a weak D call TRBD1 (5 bases). The germline gives CDR1 LGHDT, CDR2 YNNKEL (reference sequence). This CDR3 is built from 15 residues. Trimming removed 0 bases from V and 3 bases from J, with 12 bases in between. This chain's CDR3 is CASSQDRQIYYEQYF. The CDR3 region has the DNA TGTGCCAGCAGCCAAGATCGACAGATCTACTACGAGCAGTACTTC.

The chain uses TRBV6-1 and TRBJ2-2, with D tentatively TRBD2 (7 bases). The CDR3 runs to 19 residues. From germline, CDR1 is MNHNS and CDR2 SASEGT. The V end was cut by 4 bases, the J end by 1 base, with 22 bases between. The CDR3 DNA reads as TGTGCCAGCAGTGCCAGGGGATTCAGATGGGGGGGGAACACCGGGGAGCTGTTTTTT. It specifies CASSARGFRWGGNTGELFF.

J is TRBJ1-2 and V is TRBV5-5; no firm D call. Trimming removed 5 bases at V and 0 bases at J, with 11 bases between. This CDR3 contains 14 residues. Germline V gene data show CDR1 as SGHKS and CDR2 as YYEKEE (reference sequence). DNA for the CDR3: TGTGCCAGCAGAAGATCCGATCCTAACTATGGCTACACCTTC. It codes for CASRRSDPNYGYTF.

The gene calls are TRBV11-2 and TRBJ1-1, with 7 bases identical to TRBD1. The V gene end was trimmed by 5 bases and the J gene end by 4 bases; junction bases not matched to a gene: 10. This CDR3 spans 15 amino acids. CDR1 SGHAT and CDR2 FQNNGV come from the germline V gene. The CDR3: CASSPRQGTGTEAFF. CDR3 nucleotide sequence: TGTGCCAGCAGCCCGCGACAGGGCACGGGCACTGAAGCTTTCTTT. Supplemented by reference TRBV11-2 and TRBJ1-1, the full variable domain reads EAGVAQSPRYKIIEKRQSVAFWCNPISGHATLYWYQQILGQGPKLLIQFQNNGVVDDSQLPKDRFSAERLKGVDSTLKIQPAKLEDSAVYLCASSPRQGTGTEAFFGQGTRLTVV.

The chain combines TRBV16 with TRBJ2-2; TRBD2 agrees at 7 bases. CDR1 is KGHSY and CDR2 is FQNENV in the germline V gene. There are 17 residues in the CDR3. With V trimmed by 4 bases and J by 0 bases, 8 bases remained unmatched. CDR3 sequence: CASSPSAGYSNTGELFF. In DNA, the CDR3 is TGTGCCAGCAGCCCCTCAGCGGGGTATTCGAACACCGGGGAGCTGTTTTTT.

This clone showed up just a few times. V gene TRBV7-9 combines with J gene TRBJ2-7; D is ambiguous. Germline-derived CDR1 and CDR2 are SEHNR and FQNEAQ (reference sequence). V was pared by 5 bases and J by 3 bases, with 11 bases between. The CDR3 runs to 13 residues. The CDR3 spells CASSPLGVYEQYF. The CDR3 DNA sequence: TGTGCCAGCAGCCCCCTGGGCGTCTACGAGCAGTACTTC.

This clone occurred once. The chain couples TRBV10-3 to TRBJ1-1, with 9 bases matching TRBD1. CDR1 ENHRY and CDR2 SYGVKD come from the germline V gene. This CDR3 region has 13 residues. The V and J ends lost 10 bases and 4 bases, in that order; junction bases with no gene match: 7. This chain's CDR3 is CATRDRDGTEAFF. CDR3 nucleotides: TGTGCCACCCGGGACAGGGACGGCACTGAAGCTTTCTTT.

This rearrangement joins TRBV4-1 to TRBJ1-2; perhaps TRBD1 as D (5 bases). The CDR3 contains 17 residues. V lost 0 bases and J 2 bases, leaving 16 bases between the germline ends. The V gene's germline CDR1 is MGHRA and CDR2 YSYEKL. The CDR3 nucleotides read TGCGCCAGCAGCCAAGATTGGGTGGGGCTAGCGAACTATGGCTACACCTTC. This codes for CASSQDWVGLANYGYTF.

CDR3 residues: CSASVGGIQPQHF. The CDR3, as DNA: TGCAGTGCTAGTGTTGGGGGGATTCAGCCCCAGCATTTT. The chain carries TRBV20-1 and TRBJ1-5; D possibly corresponds to TRBD1 (5 bases). Trimming stripped 3 bases from V and 6 bases from J, with 12 bases between. The CDR3 is made up of 13 amino acids. CDR1 and CDR2 (germline): DFQATT, SNEGSKA (reference sequence).

The chain employs TRBV7-3 and TRBJ1-5, with TRBD1 identical over 8 bases. The J segment lost 0 bases and the V segment lost 7 bases, leaving 14 bases of the junction unmatched. Germline lookup yields CDR1 SGHTA and CDR2 FQGTGA. CDR3 length: 18 residues. The CDR3 protein is CASTKGRDRRDSNQPQHF. The CDR3 nucleotides read TGTGCCAGCACAAAAGGTCGGGACAGGAGAGATAGCAATCAGCCCCAGCATTTT.

The gene calls are TRBV7-2 and TRBJ2-2, with 7 nucleotides matching TRBD2. J gave up 3 bases and V 3 bases, and 4 bases lay outside the gene matches. The CDR3 contains 15 residues. CDR1 is SGHTA and CDR2 is FQGNSA in the germline V gene. The CDR3 sequence is CASSFEGRDTGELFF. In nucleotides, the CDR3 is TGTGCCAGCAGCTTCGAGGGGAGGGACACCGGGGAGCTGTTTTTT.

The V and J genes are TRBV30 and TRBJ1-5, with D tentatively TRBD1 (5 bases). CDR3 length: 11 amino acids. Germline loops: CDR1 GTSNPN, CDR2 SVGIG (reference sequence). With 5 bases removed from V and 7 bases from J, the gap between germline ends came to 9 bases. The CDR3 region has the DNA TGTGCCTGGGGGACGAACCAGCCCCAGCATTTT. Amino acid sequence: CAWGTNQPQHF. Based on the CDR3 plus reference TRBV30 and TRBJ1-5, the full variable domain is SQTIHQWPATLVQPVGSPLSLECTVEGTSNPNLYWYRQAAGRGLQLLFYSVGIGQISSEVPQNLSASRPQDRQFILSSKKLLLSDSGFYLCAWGTNQPQHFGDGTRLSIL.

V is TRBV30 and J is TRBJ2-2; D is perhaps TRBD1 (5 bases). The CDR3 length is 14 residues. Germline V CDR1 and CDR2: GTSNPN, SVGIG (reference sequence). Between the trimmed V and J ends, which lost 4 bases and 0 bases, there was a span of 9 bases. The CDR3 DNA follows: TGTGCCTGGAAGACAGATACGAACACCGGGGAGCTGTTTTTT. This encodes CAWKTDTNTGELFF. The full variable domain, rest sourced from reference TRBV30 and TRBJ2-2, is SQTIHQWPATLVQPVGSPLSLECTVEGTSNPNLYWYRQAAGRGLQLLFYSVGIGQISSEVPQNLSASRPQDRQFILSSKKLLLSDSGFYLCAWKTDTNTGELFFGEGSRLTVL.

The genes are TRBV5-1 and TRBJ1-1; TRBD1 matches at 10 bases. Germline V CDR1 and CDR2: SGHRS, YFSETQ. Trimming removed 3 bases from V and 0 bases from J; junction bases left unmatched: 5. The CDR3 totals 16 residues. The CDR3 reads CASSYGQGVMNTEAFF. DNA for the CDR3: TGCGCCAGCAGCTATGGACAGGGGGTCATGAACACTGAAGCTTTCTTT. The full variable domain, with the rest looked up from reference TRBV5-1 and TRBJ1-1, is KAGVTQTPRYLIKTRGQQVTLSCSPISGHRSVSWYQQTPGQGLQFLFEYFSETQRNKGNFPGRFSGRQFSNSRSEMNVSTLELGDSALYLCASSYGQGVMNTEAFFGQGTRLTVV.

The V and J genes are TRBV28 and TRBJ2-2, with unresolved D. Germline loops: CDR1 MDHEN, CDR2 SYDVKM. V lost 11 bases and J lost 0, with 10 bases in between. CDR3 length: 13 residues. CDR3 loop: CAHGYANTGELFF. CDR3 coding DNA: TGTGCCCATGGCTACGCGAACACCGGGGAGCTGTTTTTT. Full variable domain (missing parts from reference TRBV28 and TRBJ2-2): DVKVTQSSRYLVKRTGEKVFLECVQDMDHENMFWYRQDPGLGLRLIYFSYDVKMKEKGDIPEGYSVSREKKERFSLILESASTNQTSMYLCAHGYANTGELFFGEGSRLTVL.

The J gene is TRBJ2-3, the V gene TRBV3-1 (or the pseudogene TRBV3-2); unclear D gene. Germline CDR1 LGHDT, CDR2 YNNKEL (reference sequence). The V end was cut by 1 base, the J end by 4 bases, with 0 bases between. The CDR3 totals 11 residues. CDR3 in DNA: TGTGCCAGCAGCCAAGCAGATACGCAGTATTTT. Translation: CASSQADTQYF.